In this sample, the clone carrying this TCR beta chain turned up a few times. The data are from a study of blood T cells in healthy people across ages. It was with a sample-barcoded 5' primer and a J-beta primer mix that a second PCR of about 6 to 12 cycles was run. TCRdb independently ran MiXCR on the 5' RACE reads; one entry per CDR3 protein. This table holds about 1.8 million distinct CDR3 sequences, around half found once. Germline lookup yields CDR1 KGHSH and CDR2 LQKENI. Trimming pared 2 bases from V and 3 bases from J, leaving 7 bases between. The length of the CDR3 is 13 residues. Sequenced input: blood. J is TRBJ1-2 and V is TRBV18; no definite D call. This sequence originates from a woman in her 40s in good health. The CDR3 loop reads CASSPAQHYGYTF. The DNA of the CDR3 is TGTGCCAGCTCACCAGCCCAGCACTATGGCTACACCTTC.